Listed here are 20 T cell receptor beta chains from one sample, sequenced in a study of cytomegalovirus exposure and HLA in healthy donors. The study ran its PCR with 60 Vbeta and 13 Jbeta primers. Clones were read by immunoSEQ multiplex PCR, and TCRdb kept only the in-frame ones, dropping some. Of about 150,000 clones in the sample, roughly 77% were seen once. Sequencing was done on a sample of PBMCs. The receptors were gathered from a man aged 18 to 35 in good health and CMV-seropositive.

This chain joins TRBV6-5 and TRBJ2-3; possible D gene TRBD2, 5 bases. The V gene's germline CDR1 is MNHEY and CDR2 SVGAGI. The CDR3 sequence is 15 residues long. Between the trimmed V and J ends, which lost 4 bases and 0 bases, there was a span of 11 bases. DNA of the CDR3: TGTGCCAGCAGTTCACGACTACAAAGCACAGATACGCAGTATTTT. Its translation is CASSSRLQSTDTQYF.

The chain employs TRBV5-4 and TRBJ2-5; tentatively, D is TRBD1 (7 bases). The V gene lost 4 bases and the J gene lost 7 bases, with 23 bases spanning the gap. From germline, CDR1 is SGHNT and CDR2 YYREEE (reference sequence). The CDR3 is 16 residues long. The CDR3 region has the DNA TGTGCCAGCAGCAGAGGGGGGACAGTCGGGGGAGGGACCCAGTACTTC. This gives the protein CASSRGGTVGGGTQYF. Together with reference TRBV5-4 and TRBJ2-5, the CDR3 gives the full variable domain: ETGVTQSPTHLIKTRGQQVTLRCSSQSGHNTVSWYQQALGQGPQFIFQYYREEENGRGNFPPRFSGLQFPNYSSELNVNALELDDSALYLCASSRGGTVGGGTQYFGPGTRLLVL.

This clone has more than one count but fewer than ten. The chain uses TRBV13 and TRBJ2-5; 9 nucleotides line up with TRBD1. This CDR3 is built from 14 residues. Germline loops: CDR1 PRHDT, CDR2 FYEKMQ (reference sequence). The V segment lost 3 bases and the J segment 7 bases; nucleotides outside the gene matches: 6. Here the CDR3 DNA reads TGTGCCAGCAGCTTCCGGACAGGGGAGGGGACCCAGTACTTC. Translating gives CASSFRTGEGTQYF.

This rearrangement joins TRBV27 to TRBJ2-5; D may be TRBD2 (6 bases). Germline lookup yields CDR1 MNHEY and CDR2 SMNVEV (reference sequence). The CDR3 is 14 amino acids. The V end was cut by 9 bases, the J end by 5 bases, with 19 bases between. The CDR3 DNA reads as TGTGCCAGTTCCCCGCAGGAGGGGCAGGAGACCCAGTACTTC. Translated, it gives CASSPQEGQETQYF.

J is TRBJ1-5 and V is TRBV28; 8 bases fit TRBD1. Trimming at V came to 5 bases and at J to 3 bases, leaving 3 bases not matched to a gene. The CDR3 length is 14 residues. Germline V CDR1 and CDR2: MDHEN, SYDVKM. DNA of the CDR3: TGTGCCAGCAGTCCGGACAGGGCCAATCAGCCCCAGCATTTT. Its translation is CASSPDRANQPQHF.

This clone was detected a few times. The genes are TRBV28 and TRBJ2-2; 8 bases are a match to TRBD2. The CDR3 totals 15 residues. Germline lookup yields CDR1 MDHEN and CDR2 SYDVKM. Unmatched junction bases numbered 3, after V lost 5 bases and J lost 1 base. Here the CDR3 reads CASSGTSGNTGELFF. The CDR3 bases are TGTGCCAGCAGTGGAACTAGCGGGAACACCGGGGAGCTGTTTTTT.

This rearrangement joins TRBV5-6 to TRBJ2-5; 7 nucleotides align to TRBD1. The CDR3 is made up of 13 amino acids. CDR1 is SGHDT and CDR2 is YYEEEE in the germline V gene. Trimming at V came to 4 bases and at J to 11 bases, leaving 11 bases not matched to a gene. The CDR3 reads CASSVGRGSEQYF. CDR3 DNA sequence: TGTGCCAGCAGCGTGGGCAGGGGGTCGGAGCAGTACTTC.

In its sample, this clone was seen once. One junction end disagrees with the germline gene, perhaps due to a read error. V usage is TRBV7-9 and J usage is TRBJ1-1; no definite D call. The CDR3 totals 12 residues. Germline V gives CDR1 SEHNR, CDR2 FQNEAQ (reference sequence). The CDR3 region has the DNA TGTTCCAGCAGCCACCGGGGAACTGAAGCTTTCTTT. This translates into CSSSHRGTEAFF.

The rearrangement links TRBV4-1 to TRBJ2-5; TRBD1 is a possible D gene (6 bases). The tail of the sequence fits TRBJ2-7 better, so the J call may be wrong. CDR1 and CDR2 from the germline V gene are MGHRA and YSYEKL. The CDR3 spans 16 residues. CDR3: CASSHPPGDGSYEQYF. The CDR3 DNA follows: TGCGCCAGCAGCCACCCTCCAGGGGACGGCTCCTACGAGCAGTACTTC.

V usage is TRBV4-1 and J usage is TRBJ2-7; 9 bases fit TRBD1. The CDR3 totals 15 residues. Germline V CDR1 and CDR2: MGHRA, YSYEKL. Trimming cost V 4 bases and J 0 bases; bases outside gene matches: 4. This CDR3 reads CASSPRDRDSYEQYF. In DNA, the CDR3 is TGCGCCAGCAGCCCGCGGGACAGGGACTCCTACGAGCAGTACTTC.

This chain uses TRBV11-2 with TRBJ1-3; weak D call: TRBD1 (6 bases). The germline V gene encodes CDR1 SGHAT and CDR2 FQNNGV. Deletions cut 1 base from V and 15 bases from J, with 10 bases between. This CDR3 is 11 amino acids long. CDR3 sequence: CASSLGGGKYF. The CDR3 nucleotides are TGTGCCAGCAGCTTAGGGGGGGGCAAATATTTT.

This chain's CDR3 is CASSPDRGVGYGYTF. In nucleotides, the CDR3 is TGTGCCAGCTCCCCGGACAGGGGCGTCGGCTATGGCTACACCTTC. This chain joins TRBV18 and TRBJ1-2; TRBD1 aligns across 9 bases. Germline CDR1 reads KGHSH; CDR2 reads LQKENI. The CDR3 runs 15 residues. V was pared by 6 bases and J by 4 bases, with 9 bases of the junction left unmatched.

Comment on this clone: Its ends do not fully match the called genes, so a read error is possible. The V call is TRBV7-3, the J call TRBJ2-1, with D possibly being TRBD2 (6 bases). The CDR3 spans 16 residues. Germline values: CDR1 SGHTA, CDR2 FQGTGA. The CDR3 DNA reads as TGTGCCAGCAGCCTAACTTATAGCGGAGCCTACAATGAGCAGTTCTTC. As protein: CASSLTYSGAYNEQFF. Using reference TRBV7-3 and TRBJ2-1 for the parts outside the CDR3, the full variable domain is GAGVSQTPSNKVTEKGKYVELRCDPISGHTALYWYRQSLGQGPEFLIYFQGTGAADDSGLPNDRFFAVRPEGSVSTLKIQRTERGDSAVYLCASSLTYSGAYNEQFFGPGTRLTVL.

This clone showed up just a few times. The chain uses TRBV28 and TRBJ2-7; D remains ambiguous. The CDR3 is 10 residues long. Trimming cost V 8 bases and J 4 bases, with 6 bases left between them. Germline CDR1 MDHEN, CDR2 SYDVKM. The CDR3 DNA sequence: TGTGCCAGCGGCGGATACGAGCAGTACTTC. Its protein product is CASGGYEQYF.

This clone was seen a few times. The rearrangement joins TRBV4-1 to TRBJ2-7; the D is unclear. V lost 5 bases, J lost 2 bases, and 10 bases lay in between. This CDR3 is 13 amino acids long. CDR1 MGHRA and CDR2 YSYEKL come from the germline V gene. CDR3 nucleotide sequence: TGCGCCAGCAGCAGTGACACCGCCTACGAGCAGTACTTC. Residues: CASSSDTAYEQYF.

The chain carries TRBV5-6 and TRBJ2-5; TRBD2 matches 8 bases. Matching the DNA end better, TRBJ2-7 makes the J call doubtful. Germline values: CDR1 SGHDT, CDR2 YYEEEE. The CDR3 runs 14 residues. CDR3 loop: CASSLGLAQYEQYF. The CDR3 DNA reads TGTGCCAGCAGCCTTGGACTAGCTCAGTACGAGCAGTACTTC.

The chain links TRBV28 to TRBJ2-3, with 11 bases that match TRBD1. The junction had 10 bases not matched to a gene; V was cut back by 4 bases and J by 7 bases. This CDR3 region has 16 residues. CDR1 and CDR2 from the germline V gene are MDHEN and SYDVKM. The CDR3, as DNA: TGTGCCAGCAGTTCAACCGGGACAGGGGGACGAAATACGCAGTATTTT. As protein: CASSSTGTGGRNTQYF.

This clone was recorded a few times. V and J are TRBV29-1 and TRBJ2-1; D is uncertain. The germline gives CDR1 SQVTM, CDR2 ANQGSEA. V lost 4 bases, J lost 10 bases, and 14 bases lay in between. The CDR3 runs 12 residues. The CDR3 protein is CSVAGGPTEQFF. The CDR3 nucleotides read TGCAGCGTTGCTGGCGGTCCAACGGAGCAGTTCTTC.

The DNA of the CDR3 is TGTGCCAGCAGCTTGGACCAGTGGAACATTCAGTACTTC. Protein product: CASSLDQWNIQYF. The gene calls are TRBV5-4 and TRBJ2-4; D not certain. Trimming stripped 0 bases from V and 7 bases from J, with 8 bases between. CDR1 is SGHNT and CDR2 is YYREEE in the germline V gene (reference sequence). This CDR3 spans 13 amino acids. Drawing the rest from reference TRBV5-4 and TRBJ2-4, the complete variable domain is ETGVTQSPTHLIKTRGQQVTLRCSSQSGHNTVSWYQQALGQGPQFIFQYYREEENGRGNFPPRFSGLQFPNYSSELNVNALELDDSALYLCASSLDQWNIQYFGAGTRLSVL.

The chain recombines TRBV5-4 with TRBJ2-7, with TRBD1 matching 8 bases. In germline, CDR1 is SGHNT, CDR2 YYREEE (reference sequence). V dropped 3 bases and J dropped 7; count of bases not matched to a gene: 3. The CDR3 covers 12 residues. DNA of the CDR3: TGTGCCAGCAGCTCAGGGGGCCGGGAGCAGTACTTC. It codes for CASSSGGREQYF.